This T cell receptor beta chain was obtained from a study of graft-versus-host responses after intestinal transplantation. Sequencing was performed with immunoSEQ multiplex PCR; in TCRdb, only in-frame clones are kept and a portion is missing. Here the sample spans about 98,000 clones, around 88% being singletons. The CDR3 is made up of 14 amino acids. Trimming removed 3 bases from V and 1 base from J, with 8 bases in between. Germline assignment: CDR1 MDHEN and CDR2 SYDVKM. The sample was PBMCs, taken 255 days after intestinal transplant. V usage is TRBV28 and J usage is TRBJ2-3; tentatively, D is TRBD2 (6 bases). The TCR was taken from a human patient who received an intestinal transplant, so some T cells may come from the graft donor. The CDR3 coding sequence is TGTGCCAGCAGTTTTGCTAGCGGCACAGATACGCAGTATTTT. It encodes CASSFASGTDTQYF. The full variable domain, rest sourced from reference TRBV28 and TRBJ2-3, is DVKVTQSSRYLVKRTGEKVFLECVQDMDHENMFWYRQDPGLGLRLIYFSYDVKMKEKGDIPEGYSVSREKKERFSLILESASTNQTSMYLCASSFASGTDTQYFGPGTRLTVL.